Below, one T cell receptor beta chain is given with its context. The antigen remains unidentified. Other DNA sequences within the sample encode an identical CDR3. Stated treatment: oral pan-JAK inhibitor, 5-10 mg twice daily. Specimens obtained from alopecia areata patients comprised lesional scalp punch biopsies and peripheral blood. Separation by sorting yielded CD4+ and CD8+ T cells from PBMCs. Extraction of RNA preceded its reverse transcription into cDNA, which served as the sequencing template. Sequencing used immunoSEQ multiplex PCR; TCRdb keeps in-frame clones, though not all of them. The table has under 300,000 clones, 60% seen once. From germline, CDR1 is GTSNPN and CDR2 SVGIG (reference sequence). This CDR3 has 11 amino acids. The V end lost 0 bases, the J end lost 6 bases, and 6 bases lay between the germline ends. This specimen comes from a study of CD8+ T cells in alopecia areata. The study's findings and limits: Only one nonresponder was present, which leaves the link between baseline CD8+ expansion and response uncertain.

The sequencing here drew on CD4+ T cells sorted from blood, taken around week 54, from a patient treated with tofacitinib. This receptor was taken from a human donor with alopecia areata. The chain carries TRBV30 and TRBJ2-7; D unclear. CDR3 sequence reads: CAWSVLGEQYF. Here the CDR3 DNA reads TGTGCCTGGAGTGTACTCGGCGAGCAGTACTTC.